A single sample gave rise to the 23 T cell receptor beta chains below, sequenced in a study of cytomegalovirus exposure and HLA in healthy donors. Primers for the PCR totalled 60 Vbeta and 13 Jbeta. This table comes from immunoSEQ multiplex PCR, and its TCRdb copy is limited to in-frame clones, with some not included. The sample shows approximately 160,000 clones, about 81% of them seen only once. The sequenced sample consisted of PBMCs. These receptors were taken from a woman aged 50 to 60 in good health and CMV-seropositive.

The DNA for the CDR3 is TGCAGCGTTACTGTACAGGGATCATTTGGCTACACCTTC. Encoded protein: CSVTVQGSFGYTF. The chain couples TRBV29-1 to TRBJ1-2; a weak D match, TRBD1 (6 bases). Trimming removed 5 bases at V and 7 bases at J, with 17 bases between. This CDR3 is built from 13 residues. Germline values: CDR1 SQVTM, CDR2 ANQGSEA.

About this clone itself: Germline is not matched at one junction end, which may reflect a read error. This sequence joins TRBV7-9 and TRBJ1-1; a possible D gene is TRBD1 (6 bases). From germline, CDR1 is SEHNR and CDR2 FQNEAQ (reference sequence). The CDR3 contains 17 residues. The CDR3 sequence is CSSSYLPYRERDTEAFF. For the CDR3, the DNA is TGTTCCAGCAGCTACTTACCCTACAGGGAAAGGGACACTGAAGCTTTCTTT.

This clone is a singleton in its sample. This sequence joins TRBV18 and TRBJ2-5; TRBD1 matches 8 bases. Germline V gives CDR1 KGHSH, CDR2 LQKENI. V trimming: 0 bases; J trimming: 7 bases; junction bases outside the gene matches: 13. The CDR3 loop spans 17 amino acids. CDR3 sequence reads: CASSPPRGQGGFGTQYF. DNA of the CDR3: TGTGCCAGCTCACCACCTAGAGGACAGGGAGGATTCGGGACCCAGTACTTC.

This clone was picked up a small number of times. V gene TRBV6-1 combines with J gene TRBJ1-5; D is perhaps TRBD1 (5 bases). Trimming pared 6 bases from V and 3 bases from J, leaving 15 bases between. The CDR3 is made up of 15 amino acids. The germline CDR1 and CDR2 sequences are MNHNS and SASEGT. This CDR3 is CASRSRGTYNQPQHF. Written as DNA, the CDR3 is TGTGCCAGCAGGAGCCGGGGGACCTACAATCAGCCCCAGCATTTT.

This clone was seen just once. CDR3 in amino acids: CASGARTGLSTGELFF. The DNA of the CDR3 is TGTGCTAGTGGTGCCCGGACAGGGTTGAGCACCGGGGAGCTGTTTTTT. The rearrangement links TRBV12-5 to TRBJ2-2; 8 nucleotides match TRBD1. The trim removed 5 bases at V and 4 bases at J, leaving 9 bases unmatched. Germline CDR1 LGHNT, CDR2 FRNRAP. The CDR3 is 16 residues long.

CDR3 sequence (DNA): TGTGCCTGGAGCCCGGGACAGGGGGCATATAATTCACCCCTCCACTTT. It encodes CAWSPGQGAYNSPLHF. The chain combines TRBV30 with TRBJ1-6; 12 bases fit TRBD1. The CDR3 is 16 amino acids. After removal of 3 bases from V and 4 bases from J, the junction contained 4 bases not matched to a gene. From germline, CDR1 is GTSNPN and CDR2 SVGIG (reference sequence). The full variable domain, rest sourced from reference TRBV30 and TRBJ1-6, is SQTIHQWPATLVQPVGSPLSLECTVEGTSNPNLYWYRQAAGRGLQLLFYSVGIGQISSEVPQNLSASRPQDRQFILSSKKLLLSDSGFYLCAWSPGQGAYNSPLHFGNGTRLTVT.

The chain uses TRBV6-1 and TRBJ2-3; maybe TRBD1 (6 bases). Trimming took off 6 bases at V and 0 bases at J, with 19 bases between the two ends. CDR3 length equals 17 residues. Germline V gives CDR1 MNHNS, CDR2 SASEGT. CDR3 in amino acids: CASSERPHRASTDTQYF. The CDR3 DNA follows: TGTGCCAGCAGCGAACGGCCCCACAGGGCGAGCACAGATACGCAGTATTTT.

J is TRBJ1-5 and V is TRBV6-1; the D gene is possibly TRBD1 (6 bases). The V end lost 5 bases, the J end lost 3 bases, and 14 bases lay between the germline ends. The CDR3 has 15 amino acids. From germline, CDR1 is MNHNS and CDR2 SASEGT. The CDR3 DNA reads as TGTGCCAGCAGTAAAAGACAGGCCTACAATCAGCCCCAGCATTTT. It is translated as CASSKRQAYNQPQHF.

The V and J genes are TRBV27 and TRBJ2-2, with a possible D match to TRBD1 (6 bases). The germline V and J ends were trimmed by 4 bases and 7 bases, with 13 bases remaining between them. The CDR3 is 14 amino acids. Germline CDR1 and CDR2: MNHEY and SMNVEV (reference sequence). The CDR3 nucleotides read TGTGCCAGCAGTTGGATTGGGGGCGGCGGGGAGCTGTTTTTT. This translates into CASSWIGGGGELFF.

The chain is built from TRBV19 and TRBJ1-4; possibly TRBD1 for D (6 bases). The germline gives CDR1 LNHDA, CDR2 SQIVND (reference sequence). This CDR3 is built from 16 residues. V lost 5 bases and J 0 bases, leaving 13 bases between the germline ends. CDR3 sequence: CASSSTGDPTNEKLFF. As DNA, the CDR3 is TGTGCCAGTAGTTCGACAGGTGACCCAACTAATGAAAAACTGTTTTTT.

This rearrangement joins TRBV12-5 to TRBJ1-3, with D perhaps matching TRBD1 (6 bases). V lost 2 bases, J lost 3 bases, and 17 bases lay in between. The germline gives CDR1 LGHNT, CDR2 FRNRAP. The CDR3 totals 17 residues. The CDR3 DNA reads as TGTGCTAGTGGTTTGCTCACAGGGATCAACAATGGAAACACCATATATTTT. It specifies CASGLLTGINNGNTIYF.

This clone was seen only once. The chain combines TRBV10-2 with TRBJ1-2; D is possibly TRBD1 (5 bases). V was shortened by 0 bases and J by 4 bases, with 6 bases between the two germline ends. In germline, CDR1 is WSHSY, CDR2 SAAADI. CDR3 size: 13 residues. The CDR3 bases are TGCGCCAGCAGTGAGTCGGGGGGCTATGGCTACACCTTC. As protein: CASSESGGYGYTF.

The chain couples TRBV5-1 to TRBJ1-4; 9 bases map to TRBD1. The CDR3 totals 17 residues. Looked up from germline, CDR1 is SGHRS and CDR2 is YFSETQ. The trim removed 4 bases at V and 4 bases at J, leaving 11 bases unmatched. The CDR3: CASSLSGQGGYNEKLFF. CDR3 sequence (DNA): TGCGCCAGCAGCCTTTCGGGACAGGGAGGATATAATGAAAAACTGTTTTTT.

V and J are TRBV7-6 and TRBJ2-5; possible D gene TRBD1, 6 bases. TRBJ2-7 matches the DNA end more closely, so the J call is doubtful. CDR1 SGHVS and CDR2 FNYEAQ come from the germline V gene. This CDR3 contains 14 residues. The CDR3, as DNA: TGTGCCAGCAGCCTTAACAGGGAATTCCACGAGCAGTACTTC. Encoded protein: CASSLNREFHEQYF.

The CDR3 here is CASSGDSTETQYF. The CDR3 coding sequence is TGTGCCAGCAGCGGGGACAGCACGGAGACCCAGTACTTC. This sequence joins TRBV2 and TRBJ2-5, with 7 nucleotides matching TRBD1. Per the germline V gene, CDR1 is SNHLY and CDR2 is FYNNEI. The trim removed 6 bases at V and 5 bases at J, leaving 6 bases unmatched. The CDR3 has 13 residues.

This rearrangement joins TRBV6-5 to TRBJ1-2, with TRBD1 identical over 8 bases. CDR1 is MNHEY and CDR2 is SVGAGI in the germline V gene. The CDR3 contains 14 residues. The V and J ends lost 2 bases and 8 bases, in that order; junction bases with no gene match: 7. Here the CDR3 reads CASSYEDRADGYTF. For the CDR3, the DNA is TGTGCCAGCAGTTACGAGGACAGGGCTGACGGCTACACCTTC.

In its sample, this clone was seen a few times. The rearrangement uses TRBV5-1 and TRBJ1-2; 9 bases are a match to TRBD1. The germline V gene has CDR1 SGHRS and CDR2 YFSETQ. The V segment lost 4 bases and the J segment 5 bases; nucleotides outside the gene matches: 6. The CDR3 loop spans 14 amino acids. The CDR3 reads CASSLIGTGYGYTF. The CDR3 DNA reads TGCGCCAGCAGCCTCATCGGGACAGGGTATGGCTACACCTTC.

CDR3 loop: CASSDGGSSYEQYF. The CDR3 DNA reads TGTGCCAGCAGTGATGGGGGCAGCTCCTACGAGCAGTACTTC. The chain links TRBV6-1 to TRBJ2-7; TRBD1 might be the D (6 bases). V lost 3 bases and J lost 0, with 9 bases in between. From germline, CDR1 is MNHNS and CDR2 SASEGT. The CDR3 is 14 amino acids.

CDR3 loop: CASSITTRVAGELFF. The CDR3 DNA reads as TGTGCCAGTAGTATTACGACCAGGGTGGCCGGGGAGCTGTTTTTT. The chain employs TRBV19 and TRBJ2-2; weak D call: TRBD1 (5 bases). CDR1 and CDR2 (germline): LNHDA, SQIVND (reference sequence). The CDR3 loop spans 15 amino acids. V was pared by 3 bases and J by 6 bases, with 14 bases between.

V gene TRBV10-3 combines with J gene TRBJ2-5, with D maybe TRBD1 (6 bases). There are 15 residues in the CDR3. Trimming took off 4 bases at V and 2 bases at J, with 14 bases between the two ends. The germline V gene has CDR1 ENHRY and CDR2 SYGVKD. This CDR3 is CAISGRTQGQETQYF. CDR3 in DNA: TGTGCCATCAGTGGACGGACCCAGGGGCAAGAGACCCAGTACTTC.

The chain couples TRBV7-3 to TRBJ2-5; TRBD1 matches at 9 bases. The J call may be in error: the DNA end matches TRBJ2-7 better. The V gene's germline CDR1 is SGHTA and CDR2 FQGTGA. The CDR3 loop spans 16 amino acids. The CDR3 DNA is TGTGCCAGCAGCCTCGTACCGGGACAGGGTACCTACGAGCAGTACTTC. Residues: CASSLVPGQGTYEQYF.

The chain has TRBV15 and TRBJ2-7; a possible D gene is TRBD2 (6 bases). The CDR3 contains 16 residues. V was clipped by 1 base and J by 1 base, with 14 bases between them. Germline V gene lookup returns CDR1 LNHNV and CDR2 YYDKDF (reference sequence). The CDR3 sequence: CATSRALEGRSYEQYF. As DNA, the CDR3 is TGTGCCACCAGCAGAGCTTTGGAGGGCAGGTCCTACGAGCAGTACTTC.

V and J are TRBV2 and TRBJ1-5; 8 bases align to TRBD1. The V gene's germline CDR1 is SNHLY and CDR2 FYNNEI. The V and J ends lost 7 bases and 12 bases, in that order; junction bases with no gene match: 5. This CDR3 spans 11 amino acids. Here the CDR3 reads CASTLDRVQHF. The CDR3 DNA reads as TGTGCCAGCACGCTGGACAGGGTCCAGCATTTT.